The rows below give T cell receptor beta chains drawn from one sample of a study of T cell responses to AZD1222 COVID-19 vaccine. TCRdb's copy holds only in-frame clones and misses some; the assay was immunoSEQ multiplex PCR. The sample shows some 140,000 clones, about 87% of them seen only once. The sequences come from peripheral blood, collected on day 0 of AZD1222 vaccination. These TCRs come from an adult in good health. CDR3s include the opening cysteine and the closing phenylalanine or tryptophan. The D gene is left open where the match is weak. Not all rows give a size; the values are once, few, many and, for expanded clones, a class.

d_gene	v_gene	j_gene	abundance	CDR3nt	CDR3aa
.	TRBV10-1	TRBJ1-1	.	TGCGCCAGCAGTGTCGAGAACACTGAAGCTTTCTTT	CASSVENTEAFF
.	TRBV5-1	TRBJ1-3	.	TGCGCCAGCAGCATTGCGAGCTCTGGAAACACCATATATTTT	CASSIASSGNTIYF
.	TRBV5-1	TRBJ2-2	.	TGCGCCAGCAGCTTGGCCAGCACCGGGGAGCTGTTTTTT	CASSLASTGELFF
TRBD1	TRBV7-2	TRBJ2-1	.	TGTGCCAGCAGCTTCGGGACAGGGGGGCGGGAGCAGTTCTTC	CASSFGTGGREQFF
.	TRBV5-4	TRBJ1-2	.	TGTGCCAGCAGGAAGTCGGACGGGGCCTCGAACTATGGCTACACCTTC	CASRKSDGASNYGYTF
.	TRBV10-3	TRBJ1-2	.	TGTGCCATCAAGAAAATGGGCTATGGCTACACCTTC	CAIKKMGYGYTF
TRBD1	TRBV6-1	TRBJ1-1	.	TGTGCCAGCAGTGAAGTTGACAGGGCGGCTGAAGCTTTCTTT	CASSEVDRAAEAFF
TRBD2	TRBV10-3	TRBJ2-7	.	TGTGCCATCAGAAGCGCTAGCGGGGTATACGAGCAGTACTTC	CAIRSASGVYEQYF
.	TRBV6-5	TRBJ1-3	once	TGTGCCAGCAGTTCCTCACTTGCTGGAAACACCATATATTTT	CASSSSLAGNTIYF
.	TRBV7-2	TRBJ2-1	.	TGTGCCAGCAGCTTAGAGCGCGGGGTAGGGTACAATGAGCAGTTCTTC	CASSLERGVGYNEQFF
.	TRBV9	TRBJ1-1	.	TGTGCCAGCAGCCCGCCAGCTAGCAACACTGAAGCTTTCTTT	CASSPPASNTEAFF
TRBD2	TRBV7-9	TRBJ2-7	.	TGTGCCAGCAGCCCAGCGGGGTTCTCCTACGAGCAGTACTTC	CASSPAGFSYEQYF
.	TRBV9	TRBJ1-1	.	TGTGCCAGCAGCGTTTCGACAGCTACCACTGAAGCTTTCTTT	CASSVSTATTEAFF
.	TRBV5-1	TRBJ2-7	.	TGCGCCAGCAGCTTGGAGGGCGGGCGAAGGCAGTACTTC	CASSLEGGRRQYF
.	TRBV9	TRBJ2-3	.	TGTGCCAGCAGCGTAGCCGGGCGGGGACTCACAGATACGCAGTATTTT	CASSVAGRGLTDTQYF
TRBD1	TRBV6-6	TRBJ1-2	.	TGTGCCAGCAGTAGTGGGACAGGGGGCCTTTCTGGCTACACCTTC	CASSSGTGGLSGYTF